This T cell receptor (beta chain) was sequenced for a study of cytomegalovirus exposure and HLA in healthy donors. General study points: Researchers counted around 180 TCR beta chains as cytomegalovirus-associated. In a later analysis, V- and J-gene trimming of beta chains associated with a DCLRE1C missense variant, replicated independently. Later work found most CMV-associated TCR beta chains apparently HLA-restricted.

As for this clone: What it binds is unknown.

This CDR3 contains 11 residues. V lost 0 bases, J lost 9 bases, and 4 bases lay in between. CDR1 and CDR2 from the germline V gene are SGHDT and YYEEEE. With 60 Vbeta and 13 Jbeta primers, the PCR was carried out. Only in-frame clones appear in the TCRdb table, and some are missing; sequencing was by immunoSEQ multiplex PCR. The sample yields around 67,000 clones, about 60% seen once. The sample taken for sequencing was PBMCs. This chain joins TRBV5-6 and TRBJ2-1; D gene uncertain. This clonotype originated in a woman aged 50 to 65 in good health and CMV-seronegative. CDR3 sequence: CASSLGSEQFF. The CDR3 coding sequence is TGTGCCAGCAGCTTGGGCAGTGAGCAGTTCTTC.